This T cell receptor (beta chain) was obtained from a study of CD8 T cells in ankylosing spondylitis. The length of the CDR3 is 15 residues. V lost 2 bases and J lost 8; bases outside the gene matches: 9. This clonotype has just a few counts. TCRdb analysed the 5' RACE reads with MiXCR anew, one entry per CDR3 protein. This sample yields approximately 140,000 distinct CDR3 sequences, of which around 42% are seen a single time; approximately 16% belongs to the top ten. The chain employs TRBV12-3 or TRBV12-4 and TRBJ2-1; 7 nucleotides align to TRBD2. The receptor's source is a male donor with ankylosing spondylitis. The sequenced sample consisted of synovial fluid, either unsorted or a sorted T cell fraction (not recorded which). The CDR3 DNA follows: TGTGCCAGCAGTTTATACGCGGGAGTAATACATGAGCAGTTCTTC. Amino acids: CASSLYAGVIHEQFF.